The rows below give T cell receptor beta chains drawn from one sample of a study of blood T cell repertoires in COVID-19. Profiled with immunoSEQ multiplex PCR; TCRdb holds only in-frame clones, not every one. The repertoire holds hundreds of thousands of clones, with approximately 88% as singletons. Material for sequencing was peripheral blood. These receptors originate from a man aged 40-49 years with acute or convalescent COVID-19. The CDR3 runs from the conserved cysteine through the conserved F or W. Each record gives: D gene, V gene, clone size, J gene, CDR3 protein, CDR3 DNA. D genes are given only for firm matches. A clone size is listed for some rows: how often the clone was seen (once, few, many), or a class if it is expanded.

D: TRBD1
V: TRBV19
size: -
J: TRBJ1-1
CDR3: CATTGQGLSMNTEAFF
DNA: TGTGCCACCACGGGACAGGGCCTTTCCATGAACACTGAAGCTTTCTTT

D: TRBD2
V: TRBV3-1/TRBV3-2
size: -
J: TRBJ2-7
CDR3: CASSTIAGGSYEQYF
DNA: TGTGCCAGCAGCACCATAGCGGGAGGGTCCTACGAGCAGTACTTC

D: -
V: TRBV19
size: -
J: TRBJ1-3
CDR3: CASGNRRMAGNTIYF
DNA: TGTGCCAGTGGAAACCGCAGGATGGCTGGAAACACCATATATTTT

D: -
V: TRBV11-2
size: -
J: TRBJ2-7
CDR3: CASSFDREVSHEQYF
DNA: TGTGCCAGCAGCTTTGACAGGGAGGTCTCCCACGAGCAGTACTTC

D: -
V: TRBV5-1
size: -
J: TRBJ2-7
CDR3: CASSLAQTGGEQYF
DNA: TGCGCCAGCAGCTTGGCCCAGACAGGAGGCGAGCAGTACTTC

D: TRBD1
V: TRBV7-6
size: -
J: TRBJ1-2
CDR3: CASSLTGQFNYGYTF
DNA: TGTGCCAGCAGCTTAACGGGACAGTTCAACTATGGCTACACCTTC

D: -
V: TRBV5-6
size: -
J: TRBJ2-1
CDR3: CASEWYNEQFF
DNA: TGTGCCAGCGAGTGGTACAATGAGCAGTTCTTC

D: TRBD1
V: TRBV5-6
size: -
J: TRBJ1-1
CDR3: CASSPGTGGRNTEAFF
DNA: TGTGCCAGCAGCCCCGGGACAGGGGGCAGAAACACTGAAGCTTTCTTT

D: -
V: TRBV4-3
size: -
J: TRBJ2-6
CDR3: CASSKAAGGANVLTF
DNA: TGCGCCAGCAGCAAGGCGGCGGGTGGGGCCAACGTCCTGACTTTC

D: -
V: TRBV9
size: -
J: TRBJ2-1
CDR3: CASSVVAGISDNEQFF
DNA: TGTGCCAGCAGCGTAGTGGCAGGGATAAGCGACAATGAGCAGTTCTTC

D: -
V: TRBV7-9
size: -
J: TRBJ1-1
CDR3: CASSTRDTNTEAFF
DNA: TGTGCCAGCAGCACCAGGGACACGAACACTGAAGCTTTCTTT

D: -
V: TRBV7-6
size: few
J: TRBJ2-5
CDR3: CASSLETQAGETQYF
DNA: TGTGCCAGCAGCTTAGAGACGCAGGCGGGGGAGACCCAGTACTTC

D: TRBD1
V: TRBV18
size: few
J: TRBJ2-3
CDR3: CASSPLGQGSPDTQYF
DNA: TGTGCCAGCTCACCACTTGGACAGGGTTCTCCAGATACGCAGTATTTT

D: -
V: TRBV28
size: -
J: TRBJ2-7
CDR3: CASSLNGAYEQYF
DNA: TGTGCCAGCAGTTTAAACGGGGCCTACGAGCAGTACTTC

D: -
V: TRBV27
size: -
J: TRBJ2-2
CDR3: CASSSGDGQPNTGELFF
DNA: TGTGCCAGCAGTTCAGGCGACGGACAGCCGAACACCGGGGAGCTGTTTTTT

D: -
V: TRBV5-6
size: -
J: TRBJ1-2
CDR3: CASSRGAGSGGYTF
DNA: TGTGCCAGCAGCCGTGGAGCCGGGTCGGGTGGCTACACCTTC

D: -
V: TRBV7-8
size: once
J: TRBJ2-5
CDR3: CASSLSYLGGYF
DNA: TGTGCCAGCAGCTTAAGTTATCTCGGGGGGTACTTC

D: -
V: TRBV4-3
size: -
J: TRBJ2-1
CDR3: CASSQNERTYNEQFF
DNA: TGCGCCAGCAGCCAAAACGAGCGCACCTACAATGAGCAGTTCTTC

D: -
V: TRBV19
size: -
J: TRBJ2-2
CDR3: CASSTSVPGELFF
DNA: TGTGCCAGTAGTACTAGCGTACCCGGGGAGCTGTTTTTT

D: -
V: TRBV13
size: -
J: TRBJ1-3
CDR3: CASSPRSGNTIYF
DNA: TGTGCCAGCAGCCCCCGCTCTGGAAACACCATATATTTT

D: -
V: TRBV5-1
size: -
J: TRBJ2-7
CDR3: CASSTEEGAEGEQYF
DNA: TGCGCCAGCAGCACCGAGGAGGGGGCGGAAGGAGAGCAGTACTTC

D: -
V: TRBV30
size: -
J: TRBJ2-5
CDR3: CAWSVLLQETQYF
DNA: TGTGCCTGGAGTGTACTGCTTCAAGAGACCCAGTACTTC

D: TRBD2
V: TRBV5-1
size: -
J: TRBJ2-7
CDR3: CASSGAGLVSGYEQYF
DNA: TGCGCCAGCAGCGGGGCGGGACTAGTCAGCGGCTACGAGCAGTACTTC

D: TRBD2
V: TRBV7-8
size: -
J: TRBJ2-7
CDR3: CASSYGTSGTYEQYF
DNA: TGTGCCAGCAGCTATGGGACTAGCGGCACCTACGAGCAGTACTTC

D: -
V: TRBV19
size: -
J: TRBJ1-1
CDR3: CASSIEWTWVITEAFF
DNA: TGTGCCAGTAGTATAGAGTGGACATGGGTGATCACTGAAGCTTTCTTT

D: -
V: TRBV2
size: -
J: TRBJ1-1
CDR3: CASTDKKNTEAFF
DNA: TGTGCCAGCACAGACAAGAAGAACACTGAAGCTTTCTTT

D: TRBD2
V: TRBV7-3
size: -
J: TRBJ2-3
CDR3: CASSLTLAGPTDTQYF
DNA: TGTGCCAGCAGCTTAACCCTAGCGGGCCCCACCGATACGCAGTATTTT

D: -
V: TRBV3-1/TRBV3-2
size: -
J: TRBJ1-2
CDR3: CASSPGSGGYTF
DNA: TGTGCCAGCAGCCCCGGCTCGGGAGGCTACACCTTC

D: -
V: TRBV3-1/TRBV3-2
size: -
J: TRBJ2-5
CDR3: CASSPPRETQYF
DNA: TGTGCCAGCAGCCCGCCTAGAGAGACCCAGTACTTC

D: -
V: TRBV6-5
size: -
J: TRBJ1-1
CDR3: CASSYSGARYPEAFF
DNA: TGTGCCAGCAGTTACTCAGGTGCCAGGTACCCTGAAGCTTTCTTT

D: -
V: TRBV6-5
size: once
J: TRBJ1-6
CDR3: CASSYSFKGADSPLHF
DNA: TGTGCCAGCAGTTACTCGTTCAAAGGGGCTGATTCACCCCTCCACTTT

D: TRBD1
V: TRBV5-1
size: once
J: TRBJ2-1
CDR3: CASSVTGYNEQFF
DNA: TGCGCCAGCAGCGTGACAGGGTACAATGAGCAGTTCTTC

D: -
V: TRBV7-9
size: -
J: TRBJ2-2
CDR3: CASSPLWGPRINTGELFF
DNA: TGTGCCAGCAGCCCGCTTTGGGGGCCCAGGATTAACACCGGGGAGCTGTTTTTT

D: TRBD2
V: TRBV7-6
size: -
J: TRBJ2-7
CDR3: CASSLDGRDPYEQYF
DNA: TGTGCCAGCAGCTTAGACGGGAGGGACCCCTACGAGCAGTACTTC

D: -
V: TRBV29-1
size: -
J: TRBJ1-4
CDR3: CSVATASEKLFF
DNA: TGCAGCGTTGCCACAGCCTCTGAAAAACTGTTTTTT

D: TRBD2
V: TRBV9
size: -
J: TRBJ2-1
CDR3: CASSVGTSGISNEQFF
DNA: TGTGCCAGCAGCGTAGGGACTAGCGGGATTAGCAATGAGCAGTTCTTC

D: TRBD1
V: TRBV7-8
size: -
J: TRBJ1-6
CDR3: CASSLGQENSPLHF
DNA: TGTGCCAGCAGCCTTGGACAGGAGAATTCACCCCTCCACTTT

D: TRBD2
V: TRBV19
size: -
J: TRBJ2-1
CDR3: CASTHSGSAYNEQFF
DNA: TGTGCCAGTACCCATAGCGGGAGTGCTTACAATGAGCAGTTCTTC

D: TRBD1
V: TRBV6-5
size: -
J: TRBJ2-7
CDR3: CASSNYRGLEQYF
DNA: TGTGCCAGCAGCAATTACAGGGGGCTCGAGCAGTACTTC